This TCR beta chain derives from a study of blood T cell repertoires in COVID-19. This CDR3 region has 14 residues. Trimming took off 5 bases at V and 2 bases at J, with 11 bases between the two ends. Germline V CDR1 and CDR2: LNHDA, SQIVND (reference sequence). Assay used: immunoSEQ multiplex PCR; TCRdb lists only in-frame clones, some missing. Among 200,000 to 250,000 clones listed, approximately 84% were seen once. Sequences were obtained from peripheral blood. The source of this sequence is a man aged 45-65 years with acute or convalescent COVID-19. The chain combines TRBV19 with TRBJ2-3, with a weak D call TRBD2 (6 bases). The CDR3 coding sequence is TGTGCCAGTAGTCCGGGGGACTTCACAGATACGCAGTATTTT. It codes for CASSPGDFTDTQYF.